These T cell receptor beta chains were read from a single sample in a study of blood T cell repertoires in COVID-19. The assay was immunoSEQ multiplex PCR, and TCRdb's table has in-frame clones only and misses some. The data contain about 51,000 clones, 84% of them singletons. The specimen was peripheral blood. These receptors were collected from a man between 45 and 60 years old with acute or convalescent COVID-19. Each CDR3 is given with its conserved first and last residue. The D gene is left open where the match is weak. Size is stated for part of the rows, as once, few or many counts, or as a class when the clone is expanded.

size: NA
J: TRBJ2-7
D: TRBD1
V: TRBV5-5
DNA: TGTGCCAGCAGCCCTGGACAGGAAGAAGAGCAGTACTTC
CDR3: CASSPGQEEEQYF

size: once
J: TRBJ1-4
D: TRBD1
V: TRBV6-6
DNA: TGTGCCAGCAGTCCGACAGGGGGTAGGGATGAAAAACTGTTTTTT
CDR3: CASSPTGGRDEKLFF

size: NA
J: TRBJ1-4
D: NA
V: TRBV3-1/TRBV3-2
DNA: TGTGCCAGCAGCCGACTTCAATGGGGAGATGAAAAACTGTTTTTT
CDR3: CASSRLQWGDEKLFF

size: NA
J: TRBJ1-1
D: NA
V: TRBV7-2
DNA: TGTGCCAGCAGCTTACTACCTGTCCCCAACACTGAAGCTTTCTTT
CDR3: CASSLLPVPNTEAFF

size: once
J: TRBJ2-3
D: NA
V: TRBV4-2
DNA: TGTGCCAGCAGCCAAGTTGGACATTCGGATACGCAGTATTTT
CDR3: CASSQVGHSDTQYF

size: NA
J: TRBJ2-7
D: NA
V: TRBV28
DNA: TGTGCCAGCAGCCGTACCAGCTACGAGCAGTACTTC
CDR3: CASSRTSYEQYF

size: NA
J: TRBJ2-1
D: NA
V: TRBV5-4
DNA: TGTGCCAGCAGCTTGGTCGGCGGATCTGTTGACAATGAGCAGTTCTTC
CDR3: CASSLVGGSVDNEQFF

size: NA
J: TRBJ2-3
D: TRBD2
V: TRBV4-2
DNA: TGTGCCAGCAGCCAAGAGTTAGCGGGGTCGCGCACAGATACGCAGTATTTT
CDR3: CASSQELAGSRTDTQYF

size: NA
J: TRBJ2-7
D: NA
V: TRBV10-3
DNA: TGTGCCATCAGCGACCCGGACACCACCTACGAGCAGTACTTC
CDR3: CAISDPDTTYEQYF

size: NA
J: TRBJ1-1
D: NA
V: TRBV20-1
DNA: TGCAGTGCTATTGAACGGACGGCAGGGACTGAAGCTTTCTTT
CDR3: CSAIERTAGTEAFF

size: NA
J: TRBJ1-1
D: TRBD1
V: TRBV11-2
DNA: TGTGCCAGCAGCCCGAGGGTCGGACAGGGTTTCATGAACACTGAAGCTTTCTTT
CDR3: CASSPRVGQGFMNTEAFF

size: NA
J: TRBJ1-2
D: TRBD1
V: TRBV18
DNA: TGTGCCAGCTCGGCGGACAGGGAGTACGGCTACACCTTC
CDR3: CASSADREYGYTF

size: once
J: TRBJ1-6
D: NA
V: TRBV15
DNA: TGTGCCACCAGCAGAGATATAGCCGCGTGGCAGGGTGGTTCACCCCTCCACTTT
CDR3: CATSRDIAAWQGGSPLHF

size: NA
J: TRBJ2-4
D: TRBD2
V: TRBV25-1
DNA: TGTGCCAGCAGTTATGCGGGGGACATTCAGTACTTC
CDR3: CASSYAGDIQYF

size: NA
J: TRBJ1-4
D: TRBD1
V: TRBV27
DNA: TGTGCCAGCAGCATGACCCGGGACAGGGGGCAAAAACTGTTTTTT
CDR3: CASSMTRDRGQKLFF

size: NA
J: TRBJ2-1
D: TRBD2
V: TRBV27
DNA: TGTGCCAGCAGTTTCATACTAGCGGGAGGGCCGCATGAGCAGTTCTTC
CDR3: CASSFILAGGPHEQFF

size: NA
J: TRBJ2-7
D: NA
V: TRBV4-1
DNA: TGCGCCAGCAGCCAGACCGGGACACCTAACTACGAGCAGTACTTC
CDR3: CASSQTGTPNYEQYF

size: once
J: TRBJ2-3
D: NA
V: TRBV19
DNA: TGTGCCAGTAGTAGCAGCCGGGGGTTTGGCACAGATACGCAGTATTTT
CDR3: CASSSSRGFGTDTQYF

size: NA
J: TRBJ1-2
D: TRBD1
V: TRBV6-5
DNA: TGTGCCAGCAGGAGGTCGCAGGGGGATGGCTACACCTTC
CDR3: CASRRSQGDGYTF

size: NA
J: TRBJ1-2
D: TRBD1
V: TRBV9
DNA: TGTGCCAGCAGCCAAAATCCCGGGACAGTTTCTAACTATGGCTACACCTTC
CDR3: CASSQNPGTVSNYGYTF

size: NA
J: TRBJ1-2
D: TRBD1
V: TRBV5-1
DNA: TGCGCCAGCAGCACGGGACAGGGGATTGCTGGCTACACCTTC
CDR3: CASSTGQGIAGYTF

size: NA
J: TRBJ1-2
D: NA
V: TRBV27
DNA: TGTGCCGCGGCCTCAGGGGCAGGGTACTATGGCTACACCTTC
CDR3: CAAASGAGYYGYTF

size: NA
J: TRBJ1-2
D: TRBD1
V: TRBV27
DNA: TGTGCCAGCAGTTTACAGGGGGAATATGGCTACACCTTC
CDR3: CASSLQGEYGYTF

size: NA
J: TRBJ2-2
D: NA
V: TRBV24-1
DNA: TGTGCCACCAGTGAGCCTCAGGGGACCGGGGAGCTGTTTTTT
CDR3: CATSEPQGTGELFF

size: once
J: TRBJ1-3
D: TRBD1
V: TRBV5-1
DNA: TGCGCCAGCAGCCTCGGGACAGGGCTCACTGGAAACACCATATATTTT
CDR3: CASSLGTGLTGNTIYF

size: NA
J: TRBJ2-3
D: NA
V: TRBV6-4
DNA: TGTGCCAGCAGTTTGGACAGAACTAGCACAGATACGCAGTATTTT
CDR3: CASSLDRTSTDTQYF

size: NA
J: TRBJ1-4
D: NA
V: TRBV2
DNA: TGTGCCAGCAACCTAAGTCCGGCTAATGAAAAACTGTTTTTT
CDR3: CASNLSPANEKLFF

size: NA
J: TRBJ1-4
D: NA
V: TRBV9
DNA: TGTGCCAGCAGCGTAGGTCGCAATCAAGGGGCAAACAATGAAAAACTGTTTTTT
CDR3: CASSVGRNQGANNEKLFF

size: NA
J: TRBJ2-5
D: TRBD2
V: TRBV10-2
DNA: TGCGCCAGCAGTGAAAGAACCCTTGGACTAGCGGGAAAAGAGACCCAGTACTTC
CDR3: CASSERTLGLAGKETQYF

size: NA
J: TRBJ1-6
D: NA
V: TRBV28
DNA: TGTGCCAGCAGTAGCGACGCGGGATTCATTTCACCCCTCCACTTT
CDR3: CASSSDAGFISPLHF

size: once
J: TRBJ1-2
D: NA
V: TRBV5-1
DNA: TGCGCCAGCAGCGGAACACAGGGTATCGAGAATGGCTACACCTTC
CDR3: CASSGTQGIENGYTF

size: few
J: TRBJ1-5
D: NA
V: TRBV24-1
DNA: TGTGCCACCAGTGATCAGGGCGATCAGCCCCAGCATTTT
CDR3: CATSDQGDQPQHF

size: NA
J: TRBJ2-1
D: TRBD2
V: TRBV24-1
DNA: TGTGCCACCAGTGTCTCACCGGGACTAGCGGGAGGGGGCAATGAGCAGTTCTTC
CDR3: CATSVSPGLAGGGNEQFF

size: once
J: TRBJ2-3
D: TRBD2
V: TRBV5-1
DNA: TGCGCCAGCAGCTTGGCCGGAGGAGCGGGGGTAGCAGATACGCAGTATTTT
CDR3: CASSLAGGAGVADTQYF

size: NA
J: TRBJ2-7
D: TRBD2
V: TRBV2
DNA: TGTGCCAGCAGGGCCGGGACTAGCGCCGCCTACGAGCAGTACTTC
CDR3: CASRAGTSAAYEQYF

size: NA
J: TRBJ2-3
D: TRBD1
V: TRBV9
DNA: TGTGCCAGCAGCGTATACCAGGGGGCAGATACGCAGTATTTT
CDR3: CASSVYQGADTQYF

size: once
J: TRBJ2-2
D: TRBD2
V: TRBV10-3
DNA: TGTGCCACCCGACTAGCGGGAGGGACCAACACCGGGGAGCTGTTTTTT
CDR3: CATRLAGGTNTGELFF

size: NA
J: TRBJ1-5
D: NA
V: TRBV7-8
DNA: TGTGCCAGCAGCTTAGCGACGGAGGGATGGCAGCCCCAGCATTTT
CDR3: CASSLATEGWQPQHF

size: NA
J: TRBJ2-3
D: NA
V: TRBV5-8
DNA: TGTGCCAGCAGCGGGCGATGGGATACGCAGTATTTT
CDR3: CASSGRWDTQYF

size: few
J: TRBJ2-7
D: TRBD2
V: TRBV5-1
DNA: TGCGCCAGCAGCTTGGAAGGACTAGCGATTTACGAGCAGTACTTC
CDR3: CASSLEGLAIYEQYF

size: NA
J: TRBJ2-7
D: TRBD2
V: TRBV7-8
DNA: TGTGCCAGCAGCTCCAGGACTAGTCTAGACTACGAGCAGTACTTC
CDR3: CASSSRTSLDYEQYF

size: NA
J: TRBJ2-7
D: TRBD2
V: TRBV3-1/TRBV3-2
DNA: TGTGCCAGCAGCCAAGATCCTAGCGGGCCCCCCTACGAGCAGTACTTC
CDR3: CASSQDPSGPPYEQYF